This T cell receptor (beta chain) is from a study of blood T cell repertoires in COVID-19. At the level of the study: Sources were T cells, B-cell-depleted T cells, or PBMCs; the material itself was cDNA or gDNA.

The table came from immunoSEQ multiplex PCR; TCRdb's copy has only in-frame clones and leaves some out. The table has approximately 160,000 clones, 60% to 80% seen once. The V segment lost 5 bases and the J segment 4 bases; nucleotides outside the gene matches: 12. Germline CDR1 is LNHDA and CDR2 is SQIVND (reference sequence). This CDR3 is built from 16 residues. This clone was detected only once. The sequenced sample was peripheral blood. J is TRBJ1-2 and V is TRBV19, with TRBD1 identical over 8 bases. The origin of this receptor is an older man with acute or convalescent COVID-19. CDR3 loop: CASSRSSQGAAYGYTF. DNA for the CDR3: TGTGCCAGTAGTCGCTCGTCGCAGGGGGCTGCCTATGGCTACACCTTC.